This T cell receptor (beta chain) was documented in a study of shared T cell receptors in the human thymus. The assay was immunoSEQ multiplex PCR, and TCRdb's table has in-frame clones only and misses some. Of 720,000 or so clones listed, approximately 83% are singletons. This CDR3 comprises 19 residues. Germline V gives CDR1 SGHDN, CDR2 FVKESK. The V end was cut by 0 bases, the J end by 1 base, with 21 bases between. In addition, the sample was reused for a study of human thymus T cells. From that report: Healthy Finnish infants undergoing corrective surgery for congenital heart defects provided the donor material. In corrective heart surgery, resections were taken, and these provided the thymus tissue. What appeared biased in thymic and blood repertoires was the usage of V and J genes.

The specimen sequenced was thymocytes. The chain employs TRBV14 and TRBJ1-1; no definite D call. This receptor was identified in a girl less than two years old with a congenital heart defect. CDR3 loop: CASSQEGAFGGFPNTEAFF. CDR3 coding DNA: TGTGCCAGCAGCCAAGAGGGAGCCTTCGGTGGGTTCCCGAACACTGAAGCTTTCTTT.